The sequence of this T cell receptor beta chain was determined in a study of shared clonotypes between healthy human individuals. Sequencing was performed with immunoSEQ multiplex PCR; in TCRdb, only in-frame clones are kept and a portion is missing. Of about 2.2 million clones in the sample, around 95% are singletons; the top ten hold about 1.6%. This CDR3 has 15 amino acids. With 6 bases clipped from V and 4 bases from J, the junction kept 10 bases outside the gene matches. Germline CDR1 is MNHEY and CDR2 is SVGAGI. The naive CD8 population came from CD45RO-negative cells selected for CCR7, without terminally differentiated effector memory CD45RA+ cells.

The sequenced sample was naive CD8+ T cells from PBMCs. This sequence joins TRBV6-5 and TRBJ2-7; 9 nucleotides match TRBD1. This clonotype was sampled from a young man in good health. Some clones in this sample may be carry-over from other donors' samples. CDR3 sequence reads: CASSRGQGPQYEQYF. DNA for the CDR3: TGTGCCAGCAGCCGCGGACAGGGGCCTCAATACGAGCAGTACTTC.